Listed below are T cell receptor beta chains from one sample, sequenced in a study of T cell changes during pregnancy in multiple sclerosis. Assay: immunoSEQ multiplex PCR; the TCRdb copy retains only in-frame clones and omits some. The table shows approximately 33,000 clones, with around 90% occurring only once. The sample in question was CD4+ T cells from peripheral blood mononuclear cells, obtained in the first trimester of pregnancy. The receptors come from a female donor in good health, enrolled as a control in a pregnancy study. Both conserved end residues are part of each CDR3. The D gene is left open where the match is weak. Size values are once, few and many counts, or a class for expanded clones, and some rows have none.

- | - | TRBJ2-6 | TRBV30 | CAWRTGKTSSGANVLTF | TGTGCCTGGAGGACGGGAAAAACGAGCTCTGGGGCCAACGTCCTGACTTTC
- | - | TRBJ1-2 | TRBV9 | CASTLLGASNYGYTF | TGTGCCAGCACCTTGTTGGGGGCGTCTAACTATGGCTACACCTTC
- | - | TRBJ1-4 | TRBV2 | CASSEAGGNRGEKLFF | TGTGCCAGCAGTGAAGCGGGGGGAAATAGGGGTGAAAAACTGTTTTTT
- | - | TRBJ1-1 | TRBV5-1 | CASSGLQGGGNTEAFF | TGCGCCAGCAGCGGTCTACAGGGCGGCGGCAACACTGAAGCTTTCTTT
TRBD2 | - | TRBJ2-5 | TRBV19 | CASSYGGAEETQYF | TGTGCCAGTAGTTACGGGGGGGCGGAAGAGACCCAGTACTTC
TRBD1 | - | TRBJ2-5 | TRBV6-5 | CASTGTGGDRTQYF | TGTGCCAGCACCGGGACAGGGGGAGATCGGACCCAGTACTTC
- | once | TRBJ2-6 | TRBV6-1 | CASSAASRQNSGANVLTF | TGTGCCAGCAGTGCCGCTTCTCGACAGAACTCTGGGGCCAACGTCCTGACTTTC
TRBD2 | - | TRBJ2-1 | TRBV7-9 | CASSPRRDYNNEQFF | TGTGCCAGCAGCCCCCGGAGGGACTACAACAATGAGCAGTTCTTC
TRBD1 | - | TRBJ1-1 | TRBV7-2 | CASSTETGPNTEAFF | TGTGCCAGCAGCACGGAGACAGGGCCGAACACTGAAGCTTTCTTT
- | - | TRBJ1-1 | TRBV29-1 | CSALTTGNTEAFF | TGCAGCGCCTTAACGACAGGGAACACTGAAGCTTTCTTT
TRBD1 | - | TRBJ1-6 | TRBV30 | CAWNTGGDSPLHF | TGTGCCTGGAATACAGGGGGCGATTCACCCCTCCACTTT
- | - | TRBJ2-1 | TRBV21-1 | CASGGSYNEQFF | TGTGCCAGCGGGGGGTCCTACAATGAGCAGTTCTTC
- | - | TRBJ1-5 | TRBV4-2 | CASSRGLNQPQHF | TGTGCCAGCAGCCGGGGCCTCAATCAGCCCCAGCATTTT
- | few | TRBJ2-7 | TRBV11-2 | CASSLGSFSSNIYEQYF | TGTGCCAGCAGCTTAGGGAGTTTCTCCTCCAATATCTACGAGCAGTACTTC
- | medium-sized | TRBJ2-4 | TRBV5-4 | CASSTGGMDIQYF | TGTGCCAGCAGCACTGGGGGGATGGACATTCAGTACTTC
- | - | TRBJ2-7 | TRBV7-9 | CASSSQIPYEQYF | TGTGCCAGCAGCTCACAGATTCCCTACGAGCAGTACTTC
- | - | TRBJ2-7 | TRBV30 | CAWIPGNHYEQYF | TGTGCCTGGATACCAGGGAACCACTACGAGCAGTACTTC
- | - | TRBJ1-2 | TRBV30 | CAWTKPGRGDYGYTF | TGTGCCTGGACCAAACCCGGGAGGGGGGACTATGGCTACACCTTC
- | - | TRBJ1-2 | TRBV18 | CASSPQGSGALNYGYTF | TGTGCCAGCTCACCTCAGGGGAGTGGGGCATTAAACTATGGCTACACCTTC
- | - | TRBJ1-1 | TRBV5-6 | CASSLYGGTRRSDTEAFF | TGTGCCAGCAGCCTATATGGGGGGACCCGGCGTTCGGACACTGAAGCTTTCTTT
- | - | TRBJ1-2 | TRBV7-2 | CASSLASGDPVYGYTF | TGTGCCAGCAGCTTAGCGTCAGGGGATCCCGTCTATGGCTACACCTTC
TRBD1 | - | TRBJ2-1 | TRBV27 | CASRSRDRGGFWNEQFF | TGTGCCAGCAGATCCCGGGACAGGGGTGGCTTTTGGAATGAGCAGTTCTTC
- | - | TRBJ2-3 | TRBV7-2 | CASSLVAGAGTDTQYF | TGTGCCAGCAGCTTAGTTGCGGGGGCCGGCACAGATACGCAGTATTTT
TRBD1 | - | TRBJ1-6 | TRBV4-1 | CASSRGGTGRSSPLHF | TGCGCCAGCAGCCGAGGGGGGACAGGGCGAAGTTCACCCCTCCACTTT
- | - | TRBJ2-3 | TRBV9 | CASSVVGGIITDTQYF | TGTGCCAGCAGCGTAGTAGGGGGTATAATCACAGATACGCAGTATTTT
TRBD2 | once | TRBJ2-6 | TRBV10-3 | CAISESAGTTGANVLTF | TGTGCCATCAGTGAGTCGGCCGGGACTACTGGGGCCAACGTCCTGACTTTC
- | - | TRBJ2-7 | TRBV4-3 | CASSQDGQGHYEQYF | TGCGCCAGCAGCCAAGATGGGCAGGGACACTACGAGCAGTACTTC